This TCR beta chain comes out of a study of blood T cell repertoires in COVID-19. Study at large: COVID-19 samples collected from the United States, Italy and Spain covered acute and convalescent phases. Nucleic acid was either cDNA or gDNA, and it came from T cells, B-cell-depleted T cells, or PBMCs.

The authors' processing: It was from reference gene primer amplification that nucleated cell counts were estimated. Assay used: immunoSEQ multiplex PCR; TCRdb lists only in-frame clones, some missing. V and J calls and clone size come straight from that table; D and trimming were deduced from the DNA. The data contain about 240,000 clones, 70% to 90% of them singletons. Seattle's cohort entered during active infection and was followed longitudinally. The V end lost 0 bases, the J end lost 5 bases, and 13 bases lay between the germline ends. The CDR3 has 15 amino acids. Germline values: CDR1 WSHSY, CDR2 SAAADI.

Sequenced: peripheral blood. The TCR sequence derives from a woman aged 50 to 65 with COVID-19, enrolled during active disease. The chain joins TRBV10-2 to TRBJ2-5, with D perhaps matching TRBD2 (7 bases). This CDR3 reads CASSESGGARETQYF. CDR3 bases: TGCGCCAGCAGTGAGTCAGGGGGGGCGCGGGAGACCCAGTACTTC.